The present entry profiles one T cell receptor beta chain with its context. Germline loops: CDR1 SGHRS, CDR2 YFSETQ. Trimming took 1 base from V and 0 from J, leaving 8 bases between them. The CDR3 spans 14 residues. The entry originates in a study of blood T cell repertoires in COVID-19. Study details: Samples came from the United States, Italy and Spain, spanning acute and convalescent COVID-19.

Sequenced by immunoSEQ multiplex PCR; TCRdb stores in-frame clones only, minus some. The sample yields roughly 100,000 clones, around 84% seen once. The source material was peripheral blood. The receptor was derived from a human donor in a cohort sampled during active COVID-19. The chain has TRBV5-1 and TRBJ2-7; the D gene is possibly TRBD2 (5 bases). CDR3 DNA sequence: TGCGCCAGCAGCTTGACGGGAAGCTCCTACGAGCAGTACTTC. Its translation: CASSLTGSSYEQYF.